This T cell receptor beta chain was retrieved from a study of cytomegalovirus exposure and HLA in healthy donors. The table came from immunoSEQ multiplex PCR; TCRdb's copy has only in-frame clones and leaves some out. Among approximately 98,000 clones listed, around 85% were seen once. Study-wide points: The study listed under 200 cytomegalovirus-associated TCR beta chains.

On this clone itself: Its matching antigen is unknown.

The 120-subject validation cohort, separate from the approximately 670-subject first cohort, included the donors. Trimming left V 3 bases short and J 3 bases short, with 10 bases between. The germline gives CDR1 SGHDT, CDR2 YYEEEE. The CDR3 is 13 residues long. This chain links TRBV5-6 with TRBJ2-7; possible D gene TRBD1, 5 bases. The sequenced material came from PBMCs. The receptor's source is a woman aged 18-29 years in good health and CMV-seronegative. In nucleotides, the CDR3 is TGTGCCAGCAGCTCTGCAGGGTACTACGAGCAGTACTTC. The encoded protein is CASSSAGYYEQYF.